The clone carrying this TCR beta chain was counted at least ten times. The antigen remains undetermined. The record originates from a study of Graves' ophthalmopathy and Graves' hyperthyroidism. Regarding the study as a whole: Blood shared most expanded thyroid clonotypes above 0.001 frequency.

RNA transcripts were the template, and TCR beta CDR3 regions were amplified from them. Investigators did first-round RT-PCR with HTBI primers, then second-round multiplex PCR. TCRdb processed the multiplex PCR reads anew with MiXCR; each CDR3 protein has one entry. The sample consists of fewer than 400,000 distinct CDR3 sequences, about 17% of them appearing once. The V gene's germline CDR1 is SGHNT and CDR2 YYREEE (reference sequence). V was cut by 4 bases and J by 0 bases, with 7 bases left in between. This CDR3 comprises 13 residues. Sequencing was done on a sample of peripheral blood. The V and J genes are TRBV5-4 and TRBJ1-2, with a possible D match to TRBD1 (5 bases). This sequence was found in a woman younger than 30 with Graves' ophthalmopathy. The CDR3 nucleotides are TGTGCCAGCAGCGGGACGCCTAACTATGGCTACACCTTC. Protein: CASSGTPNYGYTF.